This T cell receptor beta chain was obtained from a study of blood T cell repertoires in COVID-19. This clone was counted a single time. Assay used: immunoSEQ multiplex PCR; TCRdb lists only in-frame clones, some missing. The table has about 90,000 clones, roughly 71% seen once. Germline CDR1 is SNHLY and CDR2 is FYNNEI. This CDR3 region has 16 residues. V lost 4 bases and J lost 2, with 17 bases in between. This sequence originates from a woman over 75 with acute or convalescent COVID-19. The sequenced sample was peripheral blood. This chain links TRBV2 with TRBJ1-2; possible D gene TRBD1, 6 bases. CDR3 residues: CASSGQLGGVNYGYTF. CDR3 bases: TGTGCCAGCAGTGGCCAGTTAGGGGGGGTAAACTATGGCTACACCTTC.